Presented here are 18 T cell receptor beta chains from one specimen sequenced in a study of T cell clones after liver transplantation. Sequencing used immunoSEQ multiplex PCR; TCRdb keeps in-frame clones, though not all of them. The sample lists about 80,000 clones, roughly 82% occurring once. Source: CD4+ T cells from blood, taken around 45 months after liver transplant. The source of these receptors is a human patient who received a liver transplant. Certain T cells may be donor cells from the graft.

CDR3 sequence (DNA): TGCGCCAGCAGCTTGAGGACAGGGTTAGCTGAAGCTTTCTTT. Its protein is CASSLRTGLAEAFF. This chain links TRBV5-1 with TRBJ1-1, with 8 nucleotides matching TRBD1. Germline CDR1 SGHRS, CDR2 YFSETQ. V gave up 1 base and J gave up 6 bases; unmatched junction bases: 5. The length of the CDR3 is 14 residues. The full variable domain, in which reference TRBV5-1 and TRBJ1-1 provide the parts outside the CDR3, is KAGVTQTPRYLIKTRGQQVTLSCSPISGHRSVSWYQQTPGQGLQFLFEYFSETQRNKGNFPGRFSGRQFSNSRSEMNVSTLELGDSALYLCASSLRTGLAEAFFGQGTRLTVV.

The chain carries TRBV28 and TRBJ2-7; TRBD2 matches at 7 bases. Germline V gene sequence: CDR1 MDHEN, CDR2 SYDVKM. The CDR3 is made up of 14 amino acids. With 6 bases clipped from V and 5 bases from J, the junction kept 10 bases outside the gene matches. The DNA of the CDR3 is TGTGCCAGCAGCCCGGGACTACCCGGCGACGAGCAGTACTTC. As protein: CASSPGLPGDEQYF.

V gene TRBV27 combines with J gene TRBJ1-1, with D uncertain. V gave up 8 bases and J gave up 0 bases, with 10 bases separating them. The germline V gene encodes CDR1 MNHEY and CDR2 SMNVEV (reference sequence). The CDR3 runs to 13 residues. CDR3 residues: CASSNFMNTEAFF. In DNA, the CDR3 is TGTGCCAGCTCAAACTTCATGAACACTGAAGCTTTCTTT.

This clone showed up just once. J is TRBJ1-1 and V is TRBV6-6, with a weak D call TRBD1 (5 bases). The V gene lost 10 bases and the J gene lost 4 bases, with 16 bases spanning the gap. The CDR3 is 13 amino acids. CDR1 is MNHNY, CDR2 SVGAGI, per germline (reference sequence). The CDR3 loop reads CATSRGPSTEAFF. The DNA for the CDR3 is TGTGCCACTTCCCGGGGACCCAGCACTGAAGCTTTCTTT.

V is TRBV29-1 and J is TRBJ1-2; TRBD1 matches at 9 bases. The CDR3 loop spans 13 amino acids. After removal of 6 bases from V and 2 bases from J, the junction contained 4 bases not matched to a gene. Germline V CDR1 and CDR2: SQVTM, ANQGSEA. CDR3 sequence (DNA): TGCAGCGTCGGAGGGACAGGGAACTATGGCTACACCTTC. As protein: CSVGGTGNYGYTF.

The count of this clone is one. This chain links TRBV21-1 with TRBJ1-5. TRBV21-1 is marked as a pseudogene. This CDR3 contains 19 residues. The CDR3, as DNA: TGTGCCAGCAGCAAAGCGCTGGGGGTGGTCAGCCCTAGCAATCAGCCCCAGCATTTT. Protein sequence: CASSKALGVVSPSNQPQHF.

This chain links TRBV21-1 with TRBJ2-2; whether TRBD1, the table's D call, matches the DNA was not checked. TRBV21-1 is labeled a pseudogene. CDR3 length: 18 residues. The CDR3 reads CASSKTSERQGSTGELFF. The CDR3 nucleotides are TGTGCCAGCAGCAAAACCTCAGAACGGCAGGGTTCAACCGGGGAGCTGTTTTTT.

The J gene is TRBJ1-2, the V gene TRBV28; D remains ambiguous. Germline V CDR1 and CDR2: MDHEN, SYDVKM. CDR3 length: 14 residues. V was shortened by 1 base and J by 8 bases, with 14 bases between the two germline ends. The CDR3 bases are TGTGCCAGCAGTTTATTGGCAACTGTAGAAGGCTACACCTTC. Translated: CASSLLATVEGYTF.

This chain links TRBV4-3 with TRBJ2-2, with 7 bases aligning to TRBD1. J gave up 4 bases and V 0 bases, and 5 bases lay outside the gene matches. This CDR3 has 16 amino acids. Germline V gene lookup returns CDR1 LGHNA and CDR2 YSLEER. CDR3 region: CASSQDRQGSTGELFF. In nucleotides, the CDR3 is TGCGCCAGCAGCCAAGATCGACAGGGCTCCACCGGGGAGCTGTTTTTT.

V is TRBV29-1 and J is TRBJ2-7, with a possible D match to TRBD2 (6 bases). The CDR3 spans 13 residues. Germline V lookup: CDR1 SQVTM, CDR2 ANQGSEA. The germline V and J ends were trimmed by 5 bases and 0 bases, with 11 bases remaining between them. This CDR3 reads CSVKVADSYEQYF. CDR3 sequence (DNA): TGCAGCGTTAAGGTAGCGGACTCCTACGAGCAGTACTTC.

J is TRBJ2-2 and V is TRBV19; no clear D. Germline CDR1 is LNHDA and CDR2 is SQIVND (reference sequence). V lost 5 bases to trimming and J lost 7 bases, with 17 bases between them. The CDR3 loop spans 15 amino acids. The CDR3 sequence is CASSPPFTAGGELFF. CDR3 in DNA: TGTGCCAGTAGTCCGCCCTTCACGGCCGGCGGGGAGCTGTTTTTT.

The chain uses TRBV30 and TRBJ2-1; possibly TRBD1 for D (6 bases). This CDR3 comprises 12 residues. Per germline, CDR1 GTSNPN and CDR2 SVGIG (reference sequence). Between the trimmed V and J ends, which lost 3 bases and 7 bases, there was a span of 10 bases. The DNA of the CDR3 is TGTGCCTGGAGCCTCCAGGGGAATGAGCAGTTCTTC. Translated: CAWSLQGNEQFF.

V is TRBV7-9 and J is TRBJ2-2, with 14 bases lining up with TRBD2. This CDR3 comprises 17 residues. Trimming cost V 2 bases and J 8 bases; bases outside gene matches: 7. Looked up from germline, CDR1 is SEHNR and CDR2 is FQNEAQ (reference sequence). The CDR3 bases are TGTGCCAGCAGCTTAAACTCCGGGACTAGCGGGAGTGGGGAGCTGTTTTTT. Protein: CASSLNSGTSGSGELFF.

This sequence joins TRBV4-1 and TRBJ2-2, with D hard to call. Trimming cost V 0 bases and J 6 bases, with 11 bases left between them. The V gene's germline CDR1 is MGHRA and CDR2 YSYEKL. The CDR3 is 15 amino acids. CDR3 sequence reads: CASSQDPRTAGELFF. Here the CDR3 DNA reads TGCGCCAGCAGCCAAGATCCCAGAACCGCCGGGGAGCTGTTTTTT.

This chain connects TRBV7-9 to TRBJ2-7; D gene unclear. The CDR3 sequence is 15 residues long. Trimming took off 0 bases at V and 2 bases at J, with 11 bases between the two ends. The V gene's germline CDR1 is SEHNR and CDR2 FQNEAQ (reference sequence). CDR3 bases: TGTGCCAGCAGCTTAGCCCCAGGTCGCCCCTACGAGCAGTACTTC. This sequence encodes CASSLAPGRPYEQYF.

There are a few counts of this clone. The chain uses TRBV6-4 and TRBJ2-3, with 8 bases fitting TRBD1. With 4 bases clipped from V and 6 bases from J, the junction kept 3 bases outside the gene matches. Germline lookup yields CDR1 MRHNA and CDR2 SNTAGT. The length of the CDR3 is 13 residues. The CDR3 reads CASSVWTGDTQYF. The CDR3 DNA sequence: TGTGCCAGCAGTGTATGGACAGGGGATACGCAGTATTTT.

The V call is TRBV10-1, the J call TRBJ1-4; D is ambiguous. Trimming pared 6 bases from V and 0 bases from J, leaving 2 bases between. CDR3 length: 12 residues. The V gene's germline CDR1 is WNHNN and CDR2 SYGVQD (reference sequence). The CDR3 here is CASSPTNEKLFF. CDR3 DNA sequence: TGCGCCAGCAGCCCAACTAATGAAAAACTGTTTTTT.

The chain combines TRBV7-2 with TRBJ1-5; D is perhaps TRBD1 (5 bases). The V end was cut by 5 bases, the J end by 2 bases, with 13 bases between. The CDR3 sequence is 15 residues long. Germline V gives CDR1 SGHTA, CDR2 FQGNSA. The DNA for the CDR3 is TGTGCCAGCAGCACGGGACCCTGGGGCAATCAGCCCCAGCATTTT. Its protein product is CASSTGPWGNQPQHF.